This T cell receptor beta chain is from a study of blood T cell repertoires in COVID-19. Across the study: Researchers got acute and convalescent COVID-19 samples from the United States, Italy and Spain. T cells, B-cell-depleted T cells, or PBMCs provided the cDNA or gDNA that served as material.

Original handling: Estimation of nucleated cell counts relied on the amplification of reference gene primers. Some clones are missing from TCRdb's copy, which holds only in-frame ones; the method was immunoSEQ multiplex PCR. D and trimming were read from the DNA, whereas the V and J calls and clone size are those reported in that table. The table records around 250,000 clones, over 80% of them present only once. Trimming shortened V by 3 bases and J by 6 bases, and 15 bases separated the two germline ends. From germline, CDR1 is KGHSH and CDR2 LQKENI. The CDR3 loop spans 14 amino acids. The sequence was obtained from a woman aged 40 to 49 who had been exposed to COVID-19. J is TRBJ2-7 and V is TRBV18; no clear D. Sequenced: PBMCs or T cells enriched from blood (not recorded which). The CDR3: CASSPNFESPEQYV. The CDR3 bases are TGTGCCAGCTCACCTAATTTTGAGTCGCCCGAGCAGTACGTC.